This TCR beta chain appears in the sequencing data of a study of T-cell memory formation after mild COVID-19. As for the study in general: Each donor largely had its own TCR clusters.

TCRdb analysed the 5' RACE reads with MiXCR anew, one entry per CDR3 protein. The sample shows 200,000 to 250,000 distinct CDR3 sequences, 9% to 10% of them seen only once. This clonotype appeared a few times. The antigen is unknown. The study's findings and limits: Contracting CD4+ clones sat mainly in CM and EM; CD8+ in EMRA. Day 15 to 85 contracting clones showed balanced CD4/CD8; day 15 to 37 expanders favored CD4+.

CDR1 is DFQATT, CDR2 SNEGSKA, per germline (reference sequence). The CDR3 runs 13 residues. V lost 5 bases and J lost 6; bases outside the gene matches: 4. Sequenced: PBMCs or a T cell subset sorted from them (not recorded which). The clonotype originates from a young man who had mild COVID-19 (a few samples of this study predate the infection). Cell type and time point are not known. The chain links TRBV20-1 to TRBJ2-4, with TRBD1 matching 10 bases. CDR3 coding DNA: TGCAGTGCTCCACGACAGGGGGCAAACATTCAGTACTTC. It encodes CSAPRQGANIQYF.